Listed here are 29 T cell receptor beta chains from one sample, sequenced in a study of shared T cell receptors in the human thymus. Clones were read by immunoSEQ multiplex PCR, and TCRdb kept only the in-frame ones, dropping some. The data contain hundreds of thousands of clones, over 75% of them singletons. The same sample was also studied in work on human thymus T cells.

Source material: thymocytes. Source of these receptors: a boy under two years old with a congenital heart defect.

The gene calls are TRBV11-2 and TRBJ1-5, with D uncertain. Germline V gives CDR1 SGHAT, CDR2 FQNNGV. V lost 1 base and J lost 4, with 14 bases in between. The CDR3 has 16 residues. The CDR3 loop is CASSLAARRTNQPQHF. CDR3 sequence (DNA): TGTGCCAGCAGCTTAGCCGCTCGGCGGACTAATCAGCCCCAGCATTTT. The complete variable domain, with remaining parts taken from reference TRBV11-2 and TRBJ1-5, reads EAGVAQSPRYKIIEKRQSVAFWCNPISGHATLYWYQQILGQGPKLLIQFQNNGVVDDSQLPKDRFSAERLKGVDSTLKIQPAKLEDSAVYLCASSLAARRTNQPQHFGDGTRLSIL.

The V and J genes are TRBV27 and TRBJ2-7, with 8 nucleotides matching TRBD1. The germline gives CDR1 MNHEY, CDR2 SMNVEV (reference sequence). V lost 8 bases, J lost 4 bases, and 7 bases stayed unmatched. The CDR3 is 13 residues long. The CDR3 protein is CASSRDRSYEQYF. In DNA, the CDR3 is TGTGCCAGCTCCCGGGACAGGAGTTACGAGCAGTACTTC.

J is TRBJ2-5 and V is TRBV9; perhaps TRBD1 as D (6 bases). Germline assignment: CDR1 SGDLS and CDR2 YYNGEE. There are 12 residues in the CDR3. Between the trimmed V and J ends, which lost 4 bases and 5 bases, there was a span of 9 bases. In DNA, the CDR3 is TGTGCCAGCAGCCCCCAGGGGGAGACCCAGTACTTC. The encoded protein is CASSPQGETQYF.

The chain uses TRBV27 and TRBJ2-7; 8 bases fit TRBD1. Germline V gene sequence: CDR1 MNHEY, CDR2 SMNVEV (reference sequence). The V and J ends lost 4 bases and 9 bases, in that order; junction bases with no gene match: 5. The CDR3 length is 12 residues. The CDR3 sequence: CASSSTGVRQYF. In DNA form, the CDR3 reads TGTGCCAGCAGTTCGACAGGGGTACGGCAGTACTTC.

This clone was seen a few times. The genes are TRBV4-1 and TRBJ2-5; tentative D call: TRBD2 (6 bases). The V end lost 0 bases, the J end lost 4 bases, and 27 bases lay between the germline ends. The CDR3 length is 20 residues. CDR1 and CDR2 (germline): MGHRA, YSYEKL. This chain's CDR3 is CASSQEAGGTPRKEGETQYF. The CDR3 DNA follows: TGCGCCAGCAGCCAAGAGGCTGGCGGGACCCCGAGGAAGGAGGGAGAGACCCAGTACTTC.

This chain connects TRBV28 to TRBJ1-1, with D uncertain. V dropped 3 bases and J dropped 3 bases, with 14 bases sitting between them. Germline values: CDR1 MDHEN, CDR2 SYDVKM. The CDR3 has 15 amino acids. The CDR3 protein is CASSFLAEPDTEAFF. CDR3 nucleotides: TGTGCCAGCAGTTTTCTCGCCGAGCCGGACACTGAAGCTTTCTTT.

This chain links TRBV19 with TRBJ2-3, with a tentative D call TRBD1 (7 bases). The CDR3 contains 15 residues. Germline CDR1 reads LNHDA; CDR2 reads SQIVND (reference sequence). V was clipped by 5 bases and J by 6 bases, with 18 bases between them. The CDR3 nucleotides are TGTGCCAGTAGTCCGCACGGACAGGCGGGGGATACGCAGTATTTT. This translates into CASSPHGQAGDTQYF.

The chain employs TRBV20-1 and TRBJ2-7, with D uncertain. The CDR3 loop spans 11 amino acids. The germline V gene encodes CDR1 DFQATT and CDR2 SNEGSKA (reference sequence). The CDR3 spells CSLPTHYEQYF. In DNA, the CDR3 is TGCAGCCTACCTACCCACTACGAGCAGTACTTC.

J is TRBJ2-5 and V is TRBV7-3; 9 nucleotides match TRBD2. The CDR3 has 14 residues. Germline lookup yields CDR1 SGHTA and CDR2 FQGTGA. The V segment lost 5 bases and the J segment 3 bases; nucleotides outside the gene matches: 4. Here the CDR3 reads CASSLIAGEETQYF. CDR3 sequence (DNA): TGTGCCAGCAGCCTTATAGCGGGAGAAGAGACCCAGTACTTC. Looking up the rest from reference TRBV7-3 and TRBJ2-5 gives the full variable domain: GAGVSQTPSNKVTEKGKYVELRCDPISGHTALYWYRQSLGQGPEFLIYFQGTGAADDSGLPNDRFFAVRPEGSVSTLKIQRTERGDSAVYLCASSLIAGEETQYFGPGTRLLVL.

J is TRBJ2-2 and V is TRBV6-1; 8 nucleotides line up with TRBD1. Germline V gene data show CDR1 as MNHNS and CDR2 as SASEGT. There are 14 residues in the CDR3. The CDR3 DNA reads TGTCAAACGAGGCTGACAGGGGCGTTGGGGGAGCTGTTTTTT. Its protein product is CQTRLTGALGELFF.

The chain employs TRBV7-8 and TRBJ1-2; 7 nucleotides agree with TRBD1. The CDR3 loop spans 18 amino acids. The J segment lost 3 bases and the V segment lost 1 base, leaving 14 bases of the junction unmatched. Looked up from germline, CDR1 is SGHVS and CDR2 is FQNEAQ. The CDR3 here is CASSLGGLVRRGDYGYTF. CDR3 bases: TGTGCCAGCAGCTTAGGTGGTTTGGTTCGCAGGGGGGACTATGGCTACACCTTC. The variable domain in full, completed from reference TRBV7-8 and TRBJ1-2, reads GAGVSQSPRYKVAKRGQDVALRCDPISGHVSLFWYQQALGQGPEFLTYFQNEAQLDKSGLPSDRFFAERPEGSVSTLKIQRTQQEDSAVYLCASSLGGLVRRGDYGYTFGSGTRLTVV.

The V gene is TRBV19, the J gene TRBJ2-1; D might be TRBD2 (6 bases). V lost 5 bases to trimming and J lost 4 bases, with 24 bases between them. Germline CDR1 reads LNHDA; CDR2 reads SQIVND (reference sequence). The CDR3 spans 18 residues. The CDR3 region has the DNA TGTGCCAGTAGTCTTAGGGGCGGGAATCCTCCCTGGTACAATGAGCAGTTCTTC. Amino acids: CASSLRGGNPPWYNEQFF.

The rearrangement links TRBV5-1 to TRBJ2-1, with D possibly TRBD2 on 5 matching bases. Germline V gives CDR1 SGHRS, CDR2 YFSETQ. The CDR3 loop spans 14 amino acids. Trimming shortened V by 0 bases and J by 7 bases, and 11 bases separated the two germline ends. The CDR3 here is CASSLAASWNEQFF. Written as DNA, the CDR3 is TGCGCCAGCAGCTTGGCCGCTAGCTGGAATGAGCAGTTCTTC. Variable domain in full (rest from reference TRBV5-1 and TRBJ2-1): KAGVTQTPRYLIKTRGQQVTLSCSPISGHRSVSWYQQTPGQGLQFLFEYFSETQRNKGNFPGRFSGRQFSNSRSEMNVSTLELGDSALYLCASSLAASWNEQFFGPGTRLTVL.

The chain has TRBV30 and TRBJ1-3; D gene uncertain. Per the germline V gene, CDR1 is GTSNPN and CDR2 is SVGIG (reference sequence). The CDR3 runs 14 residues. Trimming took off 2 bases at V and 3 bases at J, with 11 bases between the two ends. The CDR3 sequence: CAWSNTAIGNTIYF. The CDR3 nucleotides read TGTGCCTGGAGTAACACAGCCATTGGAAACACCATATATTTT.

Notes on this clone: Relative to the germline gene, one junction end is altered; a read error may explain this. J is TRBJ2-7 and V is TRBV10-1; 7 bases agree with TRBD2. The CDR3 has 15 amino acids. From germline, CDR1 is WNHNN and CDR2 SYGVQD (reference sequence). This CDR3 is CASSKSGTNNYEQYF. CDR3 in DNA: TGCGCCAGCAGTAAGTCCGGGACTAACAACTACGAGCAGTACTTC.

The rearrangement uses TRBV6-1 and TRBJ2-7, with TRBD2 matching over 7 bases. The CDR3 runs to 16 residues. Germline CDR1 reads MNHNS; CDR2 reads SASEGT. The V and J ends lost 0 bases and 1 base, in that order; junction bases with no gene match: 6. The CDR3 DNA sequence: TGTGCCAGCAGTGAAGCGCCACTAGCGCTATCCTACGAGCAGTACTTC. Its translation: CASSEAPLALSYEQYF.

V usage is TRBV7-9 and J usage is TRBJ1-4; tentatively, D is TRBD1 (5 bases). The CDR3 has 16 residues. CDR1 and CDR2 from the germline V gene are SEHNR and FQNEAQ (reference sequence). V was clipped by 5 bases and J by 8 bases, with 21 bases between them. The CDR3 loop is CASSIGETELMEKLFF. CDR3 in DNA: TGTGCCAGCAGCATAGGGGAGACGGAGCTTATGGAAAAACTGTTTTTT.

This clone was picked up a small number of times. The chain is built from TRBV2 and TRBJ2-7; D not resolved. V lost 10 bases and J lost 3, with 10 bases in between. Germline loops: CDR1 SNHLY, CDR2 FYNNEI. This CDR3 has 11 amino acids. The CDR3 nucleotides are TGTGCCAACAAAAAAGACTACGAGCAGTACTTC. Translating gives CANKKDYEQYF.

The chain couples TRBV6-1 to TRBJ2-7; 7 nucleotides align to TRBD2. CDR3 size: 14 residues. Germline CDR1 and CDR2: MNHNS and SASEGT. V was pared by 5 bases and J by 1 base, with 5 bases of the junction left unmatched. The DNA of the CDR3 is TGTGCCAGCAGTCCAGCGGGGACTTCCTACGAGCAGTACTTC. This gives the protein CASSPAGTSYEQYF.

The chain combines TRBV6-1 with TRBJ2-3; possible D gene TRBD1, 6 bases. CDR3 length equals 16 residues. Trimming took 4 bases from V and 5 from J, leaving 19 bases between them. Looked up from germline, CDR1 is MNHNS and CDR2 is SASEGT. This CDR3 is CASSGAQGVIGDTQYF. In nucleotides, the CDR3 is TGTGCCAGCAGTGGGGCACAGGGAGTAATAGGAGATACGCAGTATTTT.

About this clone: One end of the junction is discordant with germline, which a read error may explain. This chain connects TRBV4-2 to TRBJ2-3; 10 bases match TRBD1. Germline V lookup: CDR1 LGHNA, CDR2 YNFKEQ. This CDR3 contains 17 residues. In DNA, the CDR3 is TGTGCCAGCAGTCAAGATGTGGCGGGACAGGGGACAGATACGCAGTATTTT. It specifies CASSQDVAGQGTDTQYF.

The rearrangement joins TRBV4-2 to TRBJ2-2; a weak D match, TRBD1 (6 bases). The V gene's germline CDR1 is LGHNA and CDR2 YNFKEQ. The V and J ends lost 5 bases and 0 bases respectively, with 13 bases between them. This CDR3 is built from 16 residues. This CDR3 reads CASSADSLANTGELFF. DNA of the CDR3: TGTGCCAGCAGCGCGGACAGCCTAGCGAACACCGGGGAGCTGTTTTTT.

In its sample, this clone was seen a few times. This CDR3 reads CASSFAWADTLYEQYF. The CDR3 DNA reads as TGTGCCAGCAGCTTTGCCTGGGCAGACACCCTCTACGAGCAGTACTTC. This chain connects TRBV27 to TRBJ2-7; D is unclear. Germline CDR1 MNHEY, CDR2 SMNVEV (reference sequence). This CDR3 has 16 residues. V gave up 6 bases and J gave up 3 bases, with 21 bases separating them.

The gene calls are TRBV4-2 and TRBJ1-2; no firm D call. Trimming took off 5 bases at V and 4 bases at J, with 17 bases between the two ends. This CDR3 contains 15 residues. Germline V lookup: CDR1 LGHNA, CDR2 YNFKEQ. The CDR3 DNA is TGTGCCAGCAGCATGGACCGGGATCTTATCTATGGCTACACCTTC. This sequence encodes CASSMDRDLIYGYTF.

The chain links TRBV4-1 to TRBJ1-1, with 8 bases lining up with TRBD1. CDR3 size: 14 residues. Unmatched junction bases numbered 2, after V lost 1 base and J lost 4 bases. CDR1 is MGHRA, CDR2 YSYEKL, per germline. The CDR3 region is CASSQGQGSTEAFF. As DNA, the CDR3 is TGCGCCAGCAGCCAAGGACAGGGGAGCACTGAAGCTTTCTTT.

The rearrangement uses TRBV29-1 and TRBJ2-7; 12 positions match TRBD2. CDR1 is SQVTM, CDR2 ANQGSEA, per germline. Trimming took 1 base from V and 4 from J; bases not matched to a gene: 14. The CDR3 sequence is 18 residues long. The CDR3 here is CSVEGPGLAGGNRYEQYF. CDR3 in DNA: TGCAGCGTTGAAGGGCCGGGGCTAGCGGGAGGGAACCGATACGAGCAGTACTTC.

The V gene is TRBV7-2, the J gene TRBJ2-1, with D possibly TRBD2 on 5 matching bases. Trimming stripped 0 bases from V and 0 bases from J, with 6 bases between. Germline V gives CDR1 SGHTA, CDR2 FQGNSA. The CDR3 totals 15 residues. CDR3 in amino acids: CASSLAEGSYNEQFF. CDR3 nucleotide sequence: TGTGCCAGCAGCTTAGCCGAGGGCTCCTACAATGAGCAGTTCTTC.

This clone was observed once. V usage is TRBV28 and J usage is TRBJ2-1; tentatively, D is TRBD2 (5 bases). The CDR3 is 13 amino acids. The V gene lost 6 bases and the J gene lost 10 bases, with 16 bases spanning the gap. Germline CDR1 is MDHEN and CDR2 is SYDVKM. This CDR3 reads CASRVELVGEQFF. The CDR3 DNA reads as TGTGCCAGCAGGGTCGAACTAGTTGGCGAGCAGTTCTTC.

The chain carries TRBV11-2 and TRBJ2-3, with D unresolved. Deletions cut 4 bases from V and 4 bases from J, with 9 bases between. CDR1 SGHAT and CDR2 FQNNGV come from the germline V gene. This CDR3 is 13 amino acids long. CDR3 sequence reads: CASSSLYPDTQYF. The CDR3 DNA reads as TGTGCCAGCAGCTCCCTCTATCCAGATACGCAGTATTTT. Drawing the rest from reference TRBV11-2 and TRBJ2-3, the complete variable domain is EAGVAQSPRYKIIEKRQSVAFWCNPISGHATLYWYQQILGQGPKLLIQFQNNGVVDDSQLPKDRFSAERLKGVDSTLKIQPAKLEDSAVYLCASSSLYPDTQYFGPGTRLTVL.